The next 27 T cell receptor beta chains were all read from a single sample in a study of T cells in Graves' hyperthyroidism and ophthalmopathy. There were TCR beta CDR3 regions amplified from RNA transcripts. In the first-round RT-PCR of the TCR CDR3, the HTBI primer set was used. TCRdb re-derived calls from the multiplex PCR reads in MiXCR, one entry per CDR3 protein. The sample lists approximately 870,000 distinct CDR3 sequences; roughly 37% were seen once. The sample was blood. The receptors were sampled from a man aged 18 to 30 with Graves' hyperthyroidism.

V and J are TRBV7-2 and TRBJ2-7; 10 bases agree with TRBD2. The CDR3 is made up of 15 amino acids. Germline CDR1 reads SGHTA; CDR2 reads FQGNSA. V shed 0 bases and J 9 bases; nucleotides not matched to a gene: 8. CDR3 sequence: CASSLAAGGIDGQYF. The CDR3 nucleotides read TGTGCCAGCAGCTTAGCAGCGGGAGGGATAGACGGGCAGTACTTC.

This clonotype was counted ten times or more. This rearrangement joins TRBV7-2 to TRBJ2-5; D ambiguous. V was clipped by 5 bases and J by 1 base, with 8 bases between them. The CDR3 covers 13 residues. Germline V gives CDR1 SGHTA, CDR2 FQGNSA. The CDR3 loop is CASSPPSQETQYF. The CDR3 coding sequence is TGTGCCAGCAGCCCTCCGAGCCAAGAGACCCAGTACTTC.

This clonotype occurred a few times. This chain joins TRBV10-3 and TRBJ1-1; D may be TRBD1 (5 bases). The CDR3 has 15 residues. Trimming pared 2 bases from V and 0 bases from J, leaving 10 bases between. CDR1 and CDR2 (germline): ENHRY, SYGVKD. CDR3 region: CAISEGGGLNTEAFF. The CDR3 DNA sequence: TGTGCCATCAGTGAGGGGGGGGGATTGAACACTGAAGCTTTCTTT.

Ten or more counts support this clonotype. The rearrangement links TRBV7-9 to TRBJ1-2, with D tentatively TRBD1 (5 bases). This CDR3 comprises 15 residues. CDR1 is SEHNR, CDR2 FQNEAQ, per germline (reference sequence). Trimming cost V 5 bases and J 0 bases, with 13 bases left between them. The CDR3 DNA reads TGTGCCAGCAGCCTGCTGGGGGATACTAACTATGGCTACACCTTC. Translation: CASSLLGDTNYGYTF.

This clonotype was recorded many times. This chain uses TRBV15 with TRBJ1-1, with TRBD1 matching 7 bases. Losses at the gene ends were 9 bases for V and 5 bases for J; bases not matched to a gene: 18. Germline assignment: CDR1 LNHNV and CDR2 YYDKDF (reference sequence). There are 16 residues in the CDR3. The CDR3 DNA reads as TGTGCCACTAAGGCGGAGGGGGCATCGTTTAGGACTGAAGCTTTCTTT. Encoded protein: CATKAEGASFRTEAFF.

This clonotype appeared many times. The gene calls are TRBV20-1 and TRBJ1-2; D is unclear. The germline V and J ends were trimmed by 3 bases and 4 bases, with 15 bases remaining between them. The CDR3 is 14 amino acids. The germline gives CDR1 DFQATT, CDR2 SNEGSKA (reference sequence). This chain's CDR3 is CSASSSAQPYGYTF. CDR3 nucleotide sequence: TGCAGTGCTAGCTCGTCAGCCCAGCCCTATGGCTACACCTTC.

This clonotype was seen only a few times. J is TRBJ1-1 and V is TRBV7-8; 7 bases line up with TRBD1. With V trimmed by 5 bases and J by 2 bases, 8 bases remained unmatched. CDR1 is SGHVS and CDR2 is FQNEAQ in the germline V gene. This CDR3 is 15 amino acids long. The CDR3 reads CASSQTDRINTEAFF. CDR3 DNA sequence: TGTGCCAGCAGCCAAACGGACAGGATAAACACTGAAGCTTTCTTT.

The chain employs TRBV20-1 and TRBJ2-5, with 11 bases fitting TRBD2. The J call may be mistaken, given a closer DNA end match to TRBJ2-1. This CDR3 is 16 amino acids long. Germline V gene sequence: CDR1 DFQATT, CDR2 SNEGSKA (reference sequence). This CDR3 is CSATERGLAGGETQFF. The CDR3 region has the DNA TGCAGTGCTACGGAGAGGGGCCTAGCGGGGGGCGAGACCCAGTTCTTC.

The chain employs TRBV5-1 and TRBJ2-2; D is ambiguous. Germline V lookup: CDR1 SGHRS, CDR2 YFSETQ. The CDR3 sequence is 15 residues long. V lost 0 bases and J lost 1, with 7 bases in between. This CDR3 is CASSLDNQNTGELFF. The CDR3 nucleotides read TGCGCCAGCAGCTTGGACAACCAGAACACCGGGGAGCTGTTTTTT. Using reference TRBV5-1 and TRBJ2-2 for the parts outside the CDR3, the full variable domain is KAGVTQTPRYLIKTRGQQVTLSCSPISGHRSVSWYQQTPGQGLQFLFEYFSETQRNKGNFPGRFSGRQFSNSRSEMNVSTLELGDSALYLCASSLDNQNTGELFFGEGSRLTVL.

The chain couples TRBV10-2 to TRBJ1-1; tentative D call: TRBD1 (6 bases). This CDR3 has 13 amino acids. Germline lookup yields CDR1 WSHSY and CDR2 SAAADI. Trimming removed 8 bases from V and 5 bases from J, with 15 bases in between. CDR3 protein: CASLYRVGTEAFF. In nucleotides, the CDR3 is TGCGCCAGCTTGTACAGGGTAGGAACTGAAGCTTTCTTT.

This clonotype was seen at least ten times. The rearrangement joins TRBV20-1 to TRBJ1-1; D may be TRBD1 (5 bases). Between the trimmed V and J ends, which lost 3 bases and 4 bases, there was a span of 21 bases. The CDR3 contains 16 residues. Germline loops: CDR1 DFQATT, CDR2 SNEGSKA (reference sequence). The CDR3 DNA reads TGCAGTGCTAGTAAGAGGGGTAAGGTAGTCAGCACTGAAGCTTTCTTT. Protein: CSASKRGKVVSTEAFF.

This chain uses TRBV7-9 with TRBJ2-7, with a tentative D call TRBD2 (5 bases). V lost 7 bases and J 4 bases, leaving 11 bases between the germline ends. The germline gives CDR1 SEHNR, CDR2 FQNEAQ (reference sequence). There are 12 residues in the CDR3. CDR3 nucleotides: TGTGCCAGCACCGGGGTGGAGTACGAGCAGTACTTC. Its translation is CASTGVEYEQYF.

The chain combines TRBV7-9 with TRBJ2-3; D is perhaps TRBD1 (5 bases). The CDR3 consists of 12 residues. Per the germline V gene, CDR1 is SEHNR and CDR2 is FQNEAQ (reference sequence). V lost 5 bases to trimming and J lost 11 bases, with 14 bases between them. CDR3 bases: TGTGCCAGCAGCCCCCAGGGCCCGCGGCAGTATTTT. It encodes CASSPQGPRQYF.

This clonotype was observed once. A clone one base away is much larger, so this may be a read error. The rearrangement links TRBV2 to TRBJ2-2, with TRBD1 as a possible D gene (6 bases). The CDR3 spans 15 residues. The V gene lost 6 bases and the J gene lost 5 bases, with 16 bases spanning the gap. Germline-derived CDR1 and CDR2 are SNHLY and FYNNEI. The CDR3 bases are TGTGCCAGCAGCGAATACAGGGCGTTGACCGGGGAGCTGTTTTTT. Translated, it gives CASSEYRALTGELFF.

V gene TRBV6-5 combines with J gene TRBJ1-2, with 8 bases lining up with TRBD1. Losses at the gene ends were 2 bases for V and 4 bases for J; bases not matched to a gene: 6. This CDR3 has 15 amino acids. CDR1 is MNHEY, CDR2 SVGAGI, per germline. This CDR3 reads CASSYQTGDGYGYTF. The CDR3 DNA follows: TGTGCCAGCAGTTACCAGACAGGGGATGGCTATGGCTACACCTTC.

This clonotype was seen many times. V and J are TRBV2 and TRBJ1-6; 8 bases agree with TRBD1. This CDR3 comprises 16 residues. The germline V gene encodes CDR1 SNHLY and CDR2 FYNNEI. After removal of 4 bases from V and 7 bases from J, the junction contained 9 bases not matched to a gene. The CDR3 nucleotides are TGTGCCAGCAGTGCCCTCCCCGGGACAGGCAATTCACCCCTCCACTTT. Amino acid sequence: CASSALPGTGNSPLHF.

This sequence joins TRBV29-1 and TRBJ1-1, with D hard to call. The CDR3 has 16 amino acids. The germline V gene has CDR1 SQVTM and CDR2 ANQGSEA. V dropped 6 bases and J dropped 5 bases, with 25 bases sitting between them. CDR3 amino acids: CSVPSHSGWGRTEAFF. The DNA of the CDR3 is TGCAGCGTCCCATCCCACTCGGGTTGGGGTAGAACTGAAGCTTTCTTT.

This clonotype was observed at least ten times. The V call is TRBV15, the J call TRBJ1-4; TRBD1 is a possible D gene (6 bases). Germline V CDR1 and CDR2: LNHNV, YYDKDF (reference sequence). V lost 5 bases to trimming and J lost 8 bases, with 18 bases between them. The CDR3 is made up of 15 amino acids. This CDR3 is CATSSLGGLKEKLFF. Here the CDR3 DNA reads TGTGCCACCAGCTCCTTAGGGGGTCTGAAGGAAAAACTGTTTTTT.

The CDR3 region is CSAGLWTAIGTEAFF. The CDR3 DNA sequence: TGCAGTGCTGGTCTGTGGACAGCTATAGGCACTGAAGCTTTCTTT. The rearrangement links TRBV20-1 to TRBJ1-1; tentative D call: TRBD1 (6 bases). The germline gives CDR1 DFQATT, CDR2 SNEGSKA (reference sequence). This CDR3 is built from 15 residues. The V end was cut by 5 bases, the J end by 4 bases, with 20 bases between.

This clonotype was seen only a few times. The chain employs TRBV19 and TRBJ1-5, with a possible D match to TRBD1 (5 bases). V shed 9 bases and J shed 0 bases, with 15 bases lying between them. Per germline, CDR1 LNHDA and CDR2 SQIVND (reference sequence). The CDR3 totals 15 residues. For the CDR3, the DNA is TGTGCCAGCAGTTACCGTCAGGGTAGCAATCAGCCCCAGCATTTT. This encodes CASSYRQGSNQPQHF.

This clonotype turned up a few times. This rearrangement joins TRBV20-1 to TRBJ1-1; D unresolved. Trimming stripped 6 bases from V and 2 bases from J, with 16 bases between. The CDR3 is 14 residues long. Looked up from germline, CDR1 is DFQATT and CDR2 is SNEGSKA (reference sequence). The CDR3 DNA sequence: TGCAGTGCAAGGAGGTCGGGAGGCAACACTGAAGCTTTCTTT. It codes for CSARRSGGNTEAFF.

V is TRBV6-1 and J is TRBJ1-2; 9 nucleotides line up with TRBD1. The ends lost 7 bases at V and 2 bases at J; junction bases unmatched: 5. From germline, CDR1 is MNHNS and CDR2 SASEGT. This CDR3 contains 14 residues. The CDR3 protein is CASILDRGNYGYTF. CDR3 sequence (DNA): TGTGCCAGCATCCTGGACAGGGGCAACTATGGCTACACCTTC.

The rearrangement links TRBV10-3 to TRBJ1-2, with D perhaps matching TRBD1 (6 bases). V was cut by 10 bases and J by 3 bases, with 12 bases left in between. This CDR3 contains 12 residues. The germline V gene has CDR1 ENHRY and CDR2 SYGVKD. DNA of the CDR3: TGTGCCACCGAAGGGGGAGACTATGGCTACACCTTC. This sequence encodes CATEGGDYGYTF.

This chain joins TRBV6-5 and TRBJ1-1; unclear D gene. Trimming took 6 bases from V and 4 from J, leaving 15 bases between them. There are 14 residues in the CDR3. CDR1 MNHEY and CDR2 SVGAGI come from the germline V gene. CDR3: CASRSLGVTTEAFF. DNA of the CDR3: TGTGCCAGCAGATCCCTCGGGGTGACCACTGAAGCTTTCTTT.

There are many counts of this clonotype. This chain links TRBV7-3 with TRBJ1-1; D unclear. CDR1 is SGHTA, CDR2 FQGTGA, per germline. The CDR3 sequence is 13 residues long. The V end lost 6 bases, the J end lost 1 base, and 9 bases lay between the germline ends. The CDR3: CASSLIGNTEAFF. CDR3 bases: TGTGCCAGCAGTTTGATAGGGAACACTGAAGCTTTCTTT. The full variable domain, its missing parts supplied by reference TRBV7-3 and TRBJ1-1, is GAGVSQTPSNKVTEKGKYVELRCDPISGHTALYWYRQSLGQGPEFLIYFQGTGAADDSGLPNDRFFAVRPEGSVSTLKIQRTERGDSAVYLCASSLIGNTEAFFGQGTRLTVV.

The rearrangement uses TRBV2 and TRBJ2-1; 8 bases match TRBD2. The end of the DNA is better explained by TRBJ2-7, so the J call may be wrong. CDR1 is SNHLY and CDR2 is FYNNEI in the germline V gene. CDR3 length: 14 amino acids. CDR3 DNA: TGTGCCAGCAGTGAGAATAGCGGGGACAATGAGCAGTACTTC. It specifies CASSENSGDNEQYF.

This clonotype was picked up many times. The chain joins TRBV29-1 to TRBJ1-2; unclear D gene. With 4 bases removed from V and 8 bases from J, the gap between germline ends came to 17 bases. Germline assignment: CDR1 SQVTM and CDR2 ANQGSEA. This CDR3 has 13 residues. CDR3 protein: CSVAFQAGRGYTF. CDR3 nucleotide sequence: TGCAGCGTTGCGTTCCAAGCTGGGCGCGGCTACACCTTC. Supplemented by reference TRBV29-1 and TRBJ1-2, the full variable domain reads SAVISQKPSRDICQRGTSLTIQCQVDSQVTMMFWYRQQPGQSLTLIATANQGSEATYESGFVIDKFPISRPNLTFSTLTVSNMSPEDSSIYLCSVAFQAGRGYTFGSGTRLTVV.